The 32 T cell receptor beta chains reported below all come from one sample, sequenced in a study of blood T cell repertoires in COVID-19 (dated by TCRdb to about 2020). The library was produced with the immunoSEQ multiplex PCR assay. Imported from immuneACCESS, the table was reduced by TCRdb to in-frame sequences with V and J called. These copies leave out some clones; in studies compared against another copy, an unresolved V gene accounts for under half, and the cause of the remainder is not known. The sample table lists 70,000 to 85,000 clones, under 85% of them with a count of one. Roughly 9% of the sample rests with the top ten. Input material: peripheral blood. The receptor set was obtained from a human donor in a cohort sampled during active COVID-19.

The chain recombines TRBV7-6 with TRBJ2-2; 8 nucleotides line up with TRBD1. The CDR3 is 16 residues long. Germline V gene sequence: CDR1 SGHVS, CDR2 FNYEAQ. The ends lost 1 base at V and 5 bases at J; junction bases unmatched: 6. Written as DNA, the CDR3 is TGTGCCAGCAGCTTAGTCGGACAGGGAAGGACCGGGGAGCTGTTTTTT. Residues: CASSLVGQGRTGELFF.

V usage is TRBV29-1 and J usage is TRBJ1-5, with 7 bases matching TRBD1. The CDR3 runs 16 residues. In germline, CDR1 is SQVTM, CDR2 ANQGSEA. Losses at the gene ends were 5 bases for V and 1 base for J; bases not matched to a gene: 11. For the CDR3, the DNA is TGCAGCGTTCCCCTGACAGGGAGAATAAGCAATCAGCCCCAGCATTTT. It specifies CSVPLTGRISNQPQHF.

The chain carries TRBV5-1 and TRBJ1-6, with D maybe TRBD1 (6 bases). The CDR3 has 16 amino acids. From germline, CDR1 is SGHRS and CDR2 YFSETQ. V dropped 5 bases and J dropped 0 bases, with 12 bases sitting between them. The CDR3 protein is CASRQQGSSYNSPLHF. CDR3 in DNA: TGCGCCAGCAGGCAGCAGGGGAGCTCCTATAATTCACCCCTCCACTTT.

The chain links TRBV12-3 or TRBV12-4 to TRBJ1-6; D remains unclear. Trimming pared 6 bases from V and 8 bases from J, leaving 11 bases between. This CDR3 contains 13 residues. The CDR3 nucleotides are TGTGCCAGCAGCCTCAAAGGAGATTCACCCCTCCACTTT. It specifies CASSLKGDSPLHF.

This clone was found a few times. The V call is TRBV6-5, the J call TRBJ1-2, with 11 positions matching TRBD1. Germline-derived CDR1 and CDR2 are MNHEY and SVGAGI. The junction had 3 bases not matched to a gene; V was cut back by 7 bases and J by 5 bases. The CDR3 extends over 13 amino acids. The CDR3 protein is CASIGQGAYGYTF. CDR3 bases: TGTGCCAGCATCGGACAGGGGGCATATGGCTACACCTTC.

In this sample, this clone turned up a few times. This chain connects TRBV5-1 to TRBJ2-1, with D perhaps matching TRBD2 (6 bases). The V end lost 0 bases, the J end lost 7 bases, and 11 bases lay between the germline ends. CDR3 length: 14 amino acids. Germline CDR1 is SGHRS and CDR2 is YFSETQ. CDR3 in DNA: TGCGCCAGCAGCTTGGGGGGACTCGAGAATGAGCAGTTCTTC. Amino acid sequence: CASSLGGLENEQFF.

The gene calls are TRBV3-1 (or the pseudogene TRBV3-2) and TRBJ2-7, with 7 nucleotides matching TRBD1. This CDR3 comprises 13 residues. Unmatched junction bases numbered 10, after V lost 8 bases and J lost 6 bases. CDR1 LGHDT and CDR2 YNNKEL come from the germline V gene (reference sequence). The CDR3 loop is CASSRGQPVEQYF. CDR3 nucleotides: TGTGCCAGCTCCCGGGGACAGCCGGTCGAGCAGTACTTC.

The chain uses TRBV5-5 and TRBJ2-1, with 10 positions matching TRBD2. Germline loops: CDR1 SGHKS, CDR2 YYEKEE (reference sequence). The CDR3 has 19 residues. The ends lost 4 bases at V and 9 bases at J; junction bases unmatched: 22. The CDR3 region is CASSDGRASGGPTRGEQFF. The CDR3 DNA is TGTGCCAGCAGCGACGGGAGGGCTAGCGGGGGACCCACCAGGGGTGAGCAGTTCTTC.

The gene calls are TRBV9 and TRBJ1-6; TRBD1 matches at 10 bases. V lost 0 bases and J lost 11; bases outside the gene matches: 5. The CDR3 loop spans 15 amino acids. The germline CDR1 and CDR2 sequences are SGDLS and YYNGEE. The CDR3 DNA sequence: TGTGCCAGCAGCGTAGGGGACAGGGGTCACGCACCCCTCCACTTT. This sequence encodes CASSVGDRGHAPLHF.

The V gene is TRBV25-1, the J gene TRBJ2-1; TRBD2 agrees at 10 bases. This CDR3 is built from 15 residues. From germline, CDR1 is MGHDK and CDR2 SYGVNS. With 4 bases clipped from V and 4 bases from J, the junction kept 4 bases outside the gene matches. The CDR3 protein is CASSGLAGAYNEQFF. CDR3 in DNA: TGTGCCAGCAGTGGTCTAGCGGGGGCTTACAATGAGCAGTTCTTC. The full variable domain, completed using reference TRBV25-1 and TRBJ2-1, is EADIYQTPRYLVIGTGKKITLECSQTMGHDKMYWYQQDPGMELHLIHYSYGVNSTEKGDLSSESTVSRIRTEHFPLTLESARPSHTSQYLCASSGLAGAYNEQFFGPGTRLTVL.

This chain uses TRBV2 with TRBJ2-1; maybe TRBD2 (6 bases). Trimming stripped 4 bases from V and 5 bases from J, with 15 bases between. This CDR3 is built from 15 residues. Germline CDR1 and CDR2: SNHLY and FYNNEI. In DNA, the CDR3 is TGTGCCAGCAGTGGCTTGAGACTAGGGGACAATGAGCAGTTCTTC. Translating gives CASSGLRLGDNEQFF.

The rearrangement links TRBV2 to TRBJ2-7; D perhaps matches TRBD2 (5 bases). This CDR3 is 15 amino acids long. Germline V gene lookup returns CDR1 SNHLY and CDR2 FYNNEI. Trimming removed 2 bases from V and 4 bases from J, with 15 bases in between. Here the CDR3 reads CASSEFETTLYEQYF. The CDR3 DNA reads as TGTGCCAGCAGTGAATTCGAGACTACATTGTACGAGCAGTACTTC.

In its sample, this clone was seen once. The rearrangement joins TRBV7-2 to TRBJ2-1, with 14 bases matching TRBD2. V trimming: 6 bases; J trimming: 7 bases; junction bases outside the gene matches: 14. This CDR3 is 18 amino acids long. Germline assignment: CDR1 SGHTA and CDR2 FQGNSA. In DNA form, the CDR3 reads TGTGCCAGCAGGGAAGGTCCGCCCCGACTAGCGGGAGGGAATGAGCAGTTCTTC. Its protein is CASREGPPRLAGGNEQFF. The variable domain in full, completed from reference TRBV7-2 and TRBJ2-1, reads GAGVSQSPSNKVTEKGKDVELRCDPISGHTALYWYRQSLGQGLEFLIYFQGNSAPDKSGLPSDRFSAERTGGSVSTLTIQRTQQEDSAVYLCASREGPPRLAGGNEQFFGPGTRLTVL.

The genes are TRBV3-1 (or the pseudogene TRBV3-2) and TRBJ2-7, with 7 nucleotides matching TRBD1. The germline gives CDR1 LGHDT, CDR2 YNNKEL (reference sequence). CDR3 length: 13 amino acids. V was clipped by 4 bases and J by 2 bases; unmatched bases: 2. The CDR3, as DNA: TGTGCCAGCAGCCTCGGGACAGCCTACGAGCAGTACTTC. As protein: CASSLGTAYEQYF.

This clone appeared a few times. The CDR3 spells CASTHRTGGFGELFF. The CDR3 coding sequence is TGTGCCAGCACTCATCGGACAGGGGGCTTCGGGGAGCTGTTTTTT. This chain uses TRBV28 with TRBJ2-2; 11 positions match TRBD1. The V gene's germline CDR1 is MDHEN and CDR2 SYDVKM. With V trimmed by 7 bases and J by 7 bases, 8 bases remained unmatched. This CDR3 comprises 15 residues.

The J gene is TRBJ2-3, the V gene TRBV28, with 15 bases matching TRBD2. Germline assignment: CDR1 MDHEN and CDR2 SYDVKM. Losses at the gene ends were 4 bases for V and 6 bases for J; bases not matched to a gene: 5. The CDR3 consists of 16 residues. The CDR3 DNA reads TGTGCCAGCAGTTCGGGACTAGCGGGGGGTGTGGATACGCAGTATTTT. Translation: CASSSGLAGGVDTQYF.

This chain links TRBV7-3 with TRBJ2-2, with 10 bases aligning to TRBD1. The length of the CDR3 is 17 residues. CDR1 and CDR2 (germline): SGHTA, FQGTGA. V lost 0 bases and J lost 2; bases outside the gene matches: 3. In DNA form, the CDR3 reads TGTGCCAGCAGCTTAACGGGACAGGGGCCAAACACCGGGGAGCTGTTTTTT. Translation gives CASSLTGQGPNTGELFF.

The rearrangement uses TRBV13 and TRBJ2-2; 10 bases line up with TRBD2. The CDR3 runs to 16 residues. The ends lost 5 bases at V and 6 bases at J; junction bases unmatched: 9. CDR1 is PRHDT, CDR2 FYEKMQ, per germline (reference sequence). The CDR3 DNA reads TGTGCCAGCAGCCTGCCGGCTAGCGGGAGCGCCGGGGAGCTGTTTTTT. Amino acid sequence: CASSLPASGSAGELFF. Variable domain in full (rest from reference TRBV13 and TRBJ2-2): AAGVIQSPRHLIKEKRETATLKCYPIPRHDTVYWYQQGPGQDPQFLISFYEKMQSDKGSIPDRFSAQQFSDYHSELNMSSLELGDSALYFCASSLPASGSAGELFFGEGSRLTVL.

This chain joins TRBV11-2 and TRBJ1-1; TRBD1 aligns across 7 bases. The CDR3 has 13 amino acids. V trimming: 8 bases; J trimming: 0 bases; junction bases outside the gene matches: 3. CDR1 is SGHAT, CDR2 FQNNGV, per germline. The CDR3 nucleotides read TGTGCCAGCCAACAGGGGTTGAACACTGAAGCTTTCTTT. It yields the protein CASQQGLNTEAFF.

The chain has TRBV5-1 and TRBJ2-3; 9 bases map to TRBD1. From germline, CDR1 is SGHRS and CDR2 YFSETQ. The CDR3 length is 15 residues. J gave up 4 bases and V 0 bases, and 3 bases lay outside the gene matches. The CDR3 reads CASSLAGTGSDTQYF. The CDR3 DNA reads TGCGCCAGCAGCTTGGCCGGGACAGGGTCAGATACGCAGTATTTT.

This clone was seen a handful of times. The J gene is TRBJ2-1, the V gene TRBV5-4; perhaps TRBD2 as D (6 bases). Trimming stripped 0 bases from V and 8 bases from J, with 12 bases between. This CDR3 spans 14 amino acids. Germline loops: CDR1 SGHNT, CDR2 YYREEE (reference sequence). CDR3 region: CASSLGGRNDEQFF. The CDR3, as DNA: TGTGCCAGCAGCTTGGGAGGGAGGAACGATGAGCAGTTCTTC.

The rearrangement joins TRBV5-1 to TRBJ2-1, with TRBD2 matching over 10 bases. Germline V gives CDR1 SGHRS, CDR2 YFSETQ. The V segment lost 1 base and the J segment 1 base; nucleotides outside the gene matches: 8. The CDR3 totals 18 residues. This chain's CDR3 is CASSLRPSGSGSYNEQFF. The DNA of the CDR3 is TGCGCCAGCAGCTTGAGGCCTAGCGGGAGTGGGTCCTACAATGAGCAGTTCTTC.

This chain connects TRBV11-2 to TRBJ1-2; maybe TRBD1 (6 bases). The CDR3 totals 12 residues. Germline values: CDR1 SGHAT, CDR2 FQNNGV. The V gene lost 6 bases and the J gene lost 8 bases, with 13 bases spanning the gap. CDR3 DNA sequence: TGTGCCAGCAGTCACAGGGATGGCGGCTACACCTTC. Translated: CASSHRDGGYTF.

This clone turned up a few times. This chain joins TRBV7-3 and TRBJ1-2, with TRBD1 matching over 11 bases. The CDR3 covers 16 residues. Germline V gene lookup returns CDR1 SGHTA and CDR2 FQGTGA. V was clipped by 5 bases and J by 2 bases; unmatched bases: 7. CDR3 residues: CASSLPGTGGNYGYTF. Written as DNA, the CDR3 is TGTGCCAGCAGCCTACCCGGGACAGGGGGAAACTATGGCTACACCTTC.

This sequence joins TRBV5-4 and TRBJ2-7; 7 positions match TRBD1. This CDR3 comprises 14 residues. Germline assignment: CDR1 SGHNT and CDR2 YYREEE (reference sequence). V lost 5 bases to trimming and J lost 2 bases; unmatched junction nucleotides: 7. For the CDR3, the DNA is TGTGCCAGCAGTTCCTGGACAGGAACCTACGAGCAGTACTTC. The encoded protein is CASSSWTGTYEQYF.

A single count supports this clone. The chain links TRBV6-5 to TRBJ2-1, with a possible D match to TRBD1 (6 bases). This CDR3 is built from 13 residues. CDR1 is MNHEY, CDR2 SVGAGI, per germline. V was pared by 6 bases and J by 8 bases, with 14 bases between. CDR3 bases: TGTGCCAGCAGGCCTACAGGGCTGGATGAGCAGTTCTTC. Translation gives CASRPTGLDEQFF.

The sample holds a few counts of this clone. This chain joins TRBV19 and TRBJ1-2; no reliable D call. CDR1 LNHDA and CDR2 SQIVND come from the germline V gene (reference sequence). CDR3 length: 14 residues. The V and J ends lost 5 bases and 5 bases respectively, with 15 bases between them. The CDR3 spells CASSPPQMEYGYTF. In nucleotides, the CDR3 is TGTGCCAGTAGTCCGCCCCAGATGGAGTATGGCTACACCTTC.

V is TRBV3-1 (or the pseudogene TRBV3-2) and J is TRBJ2-5, with 10 bases fitting TRBD2. With V trimmed by 1 base and J by 2 bases, 16 bases remained unmatched. The CDR3 has 20 amino acids. CDR1 and CDR2 (germline): LGHDT, YNNKEL (reference sequence). The CDR3: CASSQGESAGLARRQETQYF. CDR3 DNA: TGTGCCAGCAGCCAAGGTGAGTCTGCGGGACTAGCGAGGAGGCAAGAGACCCAGTACTTC.

On this clone itself: The sample holds other DNA sequences that translate to the same CDR3. The chain combines TRBV2 with TRBJ1-2; 9 nucleotides agree with TRBD1. The CDR3 is 13 amino acids. CDR1 SNHLY and CDR2 FYNNEI come from the germline V gene. V lost 6 bases and J lost 5; bases outside the gene matches: 4. The CDR3 spells CASRGQGGYGYTF. In DNA, the CDR3 is TGTGCCAGCAGGGGACAGGGAGGGTATGGCTACACCTTC.

The V gene is TRBV6-5, the J gene TRBJ1-5, with TRBD1 matching 11 bases. The CDR3 runs to 14 residues. CDR1 and CDR2 from the germline V gene are MNHEY and SVGAGI. The junction had 9 bases not matched to a gene; V was cut back by 10 bases and J by 7 bases. The CDR3 is CANPDRGLTQPQHF. CDR3 nucleotide sequence: TGTGCCAACCCGGACAGGGGGCTTACCCAGCCCCAGCATTTT.

DNA of the CDR3: TGTGCCAGCAGCCCGACGCCGACAGGAGACTATGGCTACACCTTC. This codes for CASSPTPTGDYGYTF. This chain links TRBV9 with TRBJ1-2; possible D gene TRBD1, 6 bases. Looked up from germline, CDR1 is SGDLS and CDR2 is YYNGEE. V was pared by 4 bases and J by 3 bases, with 16 bases between. CDR3 length equals 15 residues.

V usage is TRBV19 and J usage is TRBJ2-7, with TRBD1 matching 11 bases. The ends lost 6 bases at V and 3 bases at J; junction bases unmatched: 7. Germline V gives CDR1 LNHDA, CDR2 SQIVND (reference sequence). CDR3 length: 15 amino acids. The DNA for the CDR3 is TGTGCCAGTAGATCCCCGGGACAGGGGGGCTACGAGCAGTACTTC. Its translation: CASRSPGQGGYEQYF.